Listed here are 8 T cell receptor beta chains from one sample, sequenced in a study of CD4 T cell repertoires in COVID-19. The memory T cells were sequenced right after ex vivo isolation, without culture. Generated by immunoSEQ multiplex PCR, the TCRdb table keeps only in-frame clones and is missing some. The repertoire has tens of thousands of clones, around 87% of them found once; the top ten carry over 0.45%. Sequencing used central memory CD4+ T cells from blood, obtained before the COVID-19 pandemic. The receptors originated from a human donor who had COVID-19.

The chain couples TRBV9 to TRBJ2-6, with 8 bases lining up with TRBD2. The CDR3 contains 18 residues. V was clipped by 2 bases and J by 1 base; unmatched bases: 8. Germline CDR1 and CDR2: SGDLS and YYNGEE. The chain's CDR3 is CASSVAGGAGSGANVLTF. CDR3 bases: TGTGCCAGCAGCGTGGCCGGGGGGGCTGGGTCTGGGGCCAACGTCCTGACTTTC.

This clone was picked up one time. This rearrangement joins TRBV5-4 to TRBJ2-3; TRBD2 matches at 7 bases. With V trimmed by 0 bases and J by 4 bases, 8 bases remained unmatched. This CDR3 is 16 amino acids long. From germline, CDR1 is SGHNT and CDR2 YYREEE (reference sequence). The CDR3: CASSLVRGVIADTQYF. The DNA for the CDR3 is TGTGCCAGCAGCTTGGTACGGGGGGTTATCGCAGATACGCAGTATTTT.

The rearrangement uses TRBV11-2 and TRBJ2-7, with 8 bases that match TRBD2. V was pared by 4 bases and J by 0 bases, with 5 bases of the junction left unmatched. The V gene's germline CDR1 is SGHAT and CDR2 FQNNGV. CDR3 size: 15 residues. The CDR3 nucleotides are TGTGCCAGCAGCTCCACCGGGGGGGGCTCCTACGAGCAGTACTTC. It specifies CASSSTGGGSYEQYF.

The V call is TRBV5-1, the J call TRBJ1-2; TRBD1 aligns across 7 bases. Germline values: CDR1 SGHRS, CDR2 YFSETQ. The V segment lost 4 bases and the J segment 2 bases; nucleotides outside the gene matches: 5. The CDR3 consists of 14 residues. CDR3 loop: CASSPGQVNYGYTF. CDR3 DNA: TGCGCCAGCAGCCCTGGACAGGTGAACTATGGCTACACCTTC.

Written as DNA, the CDR3 is TGTGCCAGCAGCTCCCGACCGGGAAGTGAGGAGGAGACCCAGTACTTC. This sequence encodes CASSSRPGSEEETQYF. This rearrangement joins TRBV7-7 to TRBJ2-5, with a weak D call TRBD2 (5 bases). Germline assignment: CDR1 SSHAT and CDR2 FNYEAQ (reference sequence). The CDR3 contains 16 residues. V lost 4 bases, J lost 5 bases, and 20 bases lay in between.

This chain connects TRBV4-1 to TRBJ1-4; D is undetermined. Trimming took off 2 bases at V and 7 bases at J, with 14 bases between the two ends. The CDR3 has 15 residues. CDR1 and CDR2 (germline): MGHRA, YSYEKL. CDR3 bases: TGCGCCAGCAGCCAAAGATCCCCCGGTGGTGAAAAACTGTTTTTT. Its translation: CASSQRSPGGEKLFF.

The chain joins TRBV5-1 to TRBJ1-1; weak D call: TRBD1 (5 bases). Trimming took off 0 bases at V and 3 bases at J, with 9 bases between the two ends. This CDR3 is built from 14 residues. From germline, CDR1 is SGHRS and CDR2 YFSETQ. CDR3 bases: TGCGCCAGCAGCTTGGCCGCGGGGGACACTGAAGCTTTCTTT. Translated, it gives CASSLAAGDTEAFF.

The gene calls are TRBV7-7 and TRBJ2-5, with 7 bases identical to TRBD1. In germline, CDR1 is SSHAT, CDR2 FNYEAQ (reference sequence). V trimming: 5 bases; J trimming: 3 bases; junction bases outside the gene matches: 6. The CDR3 has 14 residues. CDR3 nucleotides: TGTGCCAGCAGCCCAACAGGGGTGAAAGAGACCCAGTACTTC. As protein: CASSPTGVKETQYF.